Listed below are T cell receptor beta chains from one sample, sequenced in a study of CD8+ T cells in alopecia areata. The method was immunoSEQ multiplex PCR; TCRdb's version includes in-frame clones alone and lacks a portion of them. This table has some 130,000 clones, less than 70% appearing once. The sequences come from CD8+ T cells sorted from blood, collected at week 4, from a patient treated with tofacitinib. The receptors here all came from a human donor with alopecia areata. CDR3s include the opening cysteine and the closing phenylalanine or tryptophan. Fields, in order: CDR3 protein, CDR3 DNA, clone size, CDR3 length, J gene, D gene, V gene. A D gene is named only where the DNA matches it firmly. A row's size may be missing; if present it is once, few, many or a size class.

CDR3aa: CASSQVSWERRLPYEQYF
CDR3nt: TGCGCCAGCAGCCAAGTCTCTTGGGAACGGCGGCTACCCTACGAGCAGTACTTC
abundance: .
len: 18
j_gene: TRBJ2-7
d_gene: .
v_gene: TRBV4-1

CDR3aa: CASSEDNEQFF
CDR3nt: TGTGCCAGCAGTGAGGACAATGAGCAGTTCTTC
abundance: .
len: 11
j_gene: TRBJ2-1
d_gene: .
v_gene: TRBV6-1

CDR3aa: CSVYPGLLDTQYF
CDR3nt: TGCAGCGTTTACCCGGGACTTCTAGATACGCAGTATTTT
abundance: few
len: 13
j_gene: TRBJ2-3
d_gene: .
v_gene: TRBV29-1

CDR3aa: CSVEDSGQGIYGYTF
CDR3nt: TGCAGCGTTGAAGATTCGGGACAAGGGATCTATGGCTACACCTTC
abundance: .
len: 15
j_gene: TRBJ1-2
d_gene: .
v_gene: TRBV29-1

CDR3aa: CASSLDANSQETQYF
CDR3nt: TGTGCCAGCAGCTTGGATGCGAACAGTCAAGAGACCCAGTACTTC
abundance: once
len: 15
j_gene: TRBJ2-5
d_gene: .
v_gene: TRBV13

CDR3aa: CASKVLWGQRYEQYF
CDR3nt: TGTGCCAGCAAGGTATTGTGGGGACAGCGCTACGAGCAGTACTTC
abundance: few
len: 15
j_gene: TRBJ2-7
d_gene: TRBD1
v_gene: TRBV27

CDR3aa: CASSQDVLVDTQYF
CDR3nt: TGCGCCAGCAGCCAAGATGTTCTGGTAGATACGCAGTATTTT
abundance: .
len: 14
j_gene: TRBJ2-3
d_gene: .
v_gene: TRBV4-3

CDR3aa: CASSPGTEAFF
CDR3nt: TGTGCCAGCAGTCCGGGAACTGAAGCTTTCTTT
abundance: few
len: 11
j_gene: TRBJ1-1
d_gene: .
v_gene: TRBV13

CDR3aa: CASSLRDAPIYEQYF
CDR3nt: TGTGCCAGCAGCTTGAGAGACGCGCCCATCTACGAGCAGTACTTC
abundance: .
len: 15
j_gene: TRBJ2-7
d_gene: .
v_gene: TRBV5-4

CDR3aa: CATGISTGLTYEQYF
CDR3nt: TGTGCCACCGGAATTTCGACAGGGTTGACCTACGAGCAGTACTTC
abundance: few
len: 15
j_gene: TRBJ2-7
d_gene: TRBD1
v_gene: TRBV27

CDR3aa: CASSRILAGGTYEQYF
CDR3nt: TGTGCCAGCAGTAGGATACTAGCGGGGGGAACCTACGAGCAGTACTTC
abundance: few
len: 16
j_gene: TRBJ2-7
d_gene: TRBD2
v_gene: TRBV27

CDR3aa: CASSVQAQGASGELFF
CDR3nt: TGTGCCAGCAGCGTACAGGCGCAGGGGGCGTCCGGGGAGCTGTTTTTT
abundance: .
len: 16
j_gene: TRBJ2-2
d_gene: TRBD1
v_gene: TRBV5-6

CDR3aa: CASSPGGNSPLHF
CDR3nt: TGTGCCAGCAGTCCGGGTGGCAATTCACCCCTCCACTTT
abundance: .
len: 13
j_gene: TRBJ1-6
d_gene: .
v_gene: TRBV9

CDR3aa: CASSAVLTYEQYF
CDR3nt: TGCGCCAGCTCTGCAGTCCTTACCTACGAGCAGTACTTC
abundance: .
len: 13
j_gene: TRBJ2-7
d_gene: .
v_gene: TRBV23-1

CDR3aa: CATSATGGGEKLFF
CDR3nt: TGTGCCACATCGGCCACGGGGGGAGGTGAAAAACTGTTTTTT
abundance: .
len: 14
j_gene: TRBJ1-4
d_gene: .
v_gene: TRBV27

CDR3aa: CASSSWTEASYEQYF
CDR3nt: TGTGCCAGCAGCTCGTGGACAGAGGCCTCCTACGAGCAGTACTTC
abundance: .
len: 15
j_gene: TRBJ2-7
d_gene: .
v_gene: TRBV7-9

CDR3aa: CASSWDRNTEAFF
CDR3nt: TGTGCCAGCAGCTGGGACAGGAACACTGAAGCTTTCTTT
abundance: .
len: 13
j_gene: TRBJ1-1
d_gene: TRBD1
v_gene: TRBV5-6

CDR3aa: CASSLDRNQPQHF
CDR3nt: TGTGCCAGCAGCTTAGACCGTAATCAGCCCCAGCATTTT
abundance: .
len: 13
j_gene: TRBJ1-5
d_gene: .
v_gene: TRBV13

CDR3aa: CASSSLAGGTDTQYF
CDR3nt: TGTGCCAGCAGTTCCTTAGCGGGGGGCACAGATACGCAGTATTTT
abundance: .
len: 15
j_gene: TRBJ2-3
d_gene: TRBD2
v_gene: TRBV6-5

CDR3aa: CASSDSTNTGELFF
CDR3nt: TGTGCCAGCAGTGACTCGACTAACACCGGGGAGCTGTTTTTT
abundance: many
len: 14
j_gene: TRBJ2-2
d_gene: .
v_gene: TRBV6-4

CDR3aa: CASSAGSGYTEAFF
CDR3nt: TGTGCCAGCAGCGCGGGCTCAGGGTACACTGAAGCTTTCTTT
abundance: once
len: 14
j_gene: TRBJ1-1
d_gene: .
v_gene: TRBV5-8

CDR3aa: CASSLGPLNGYTF
CDR3nt: TGTGCCAGCAGTTTAGGTCCTCTTAATGGCTACACCTTC
abundance: .
len: 13
j_gene: TRBJ1-2
d_gene: .
v_gene: TRBV27

CDR3aa: CASSGEPGRKVHEQYF
CDR3nt: TGTGCCAGCAGCGGAGAACCGGGACGGAAGGTGCACGAGCAGTACTTC
abundance: .
len: 16
j_gene: TRBJ2-7
d_gene: .
v_gene: TRBV7-2

CDR3aa: CASSLDRAENEQFF
CDR3nt: TGTGCCAGCAGTTTGGACAGGGCGGAGAATGAGCAGTTCTTC
abundance: .
len: 14
j_gene: TRBJ2-1
d_gene: TRBD1
v_gene: TRBV27

CDR3aa: CASSSQRETQYF
CDR3nt: TGTGCCAGCAGCTCCCAGCGGGAGACCCAGTACTTC
abundance: few
len: 12
j_gene: TRBJ2-5
d_gene: .
v_gene: TRBV7-9

CDR3aa: CASSQEASSGANVLTF
CDR3nt: TGCGCCAGCAGCCAAGAGGCCAGCTCTGGGGCCAACGTCCTGACTTTC
abundance: few
len: 16
j_gene: TRBJ2-6
d_gene: .
v_gene: TRBV4-3

CDR3aa: CASSLGLNEQFF
CDR3nt: TGTGCCAGCAGCTTAGGCCTCAATGAGCAGTTCTTC
abundance: few
len: 12
j_gene: TRBJ2-1
d_gene: .
v_gene: TRBV7-9